The 32 T cell receptor beta chains listed next were all sequenced from one sample in a study of blood T cell repertoires in COVID-19. Profiling relied on immunoSEQ multiplex PCR, and the TCRdb table lists in-frame clones only, not all of them. The table has approximately 200,000 clones, approximately 89% seen once. The sequenced sample was PBMCs or T cells enriched from blood (not recorded which). All receptors derive from a woman aged 25 to 39 who had been exposed to COVID-19.

This chain links TRBV11-3 with TRBJ2-2; 9 nucleotides agree with TRBD1. The germline CDR1 and CDR2 sequences are SGHNT and YENEEA. The CDR3 has 15 residues. The trim removed 5 bases at V and 0 bases at J, leaving 1 base unmatched. CDR3 loop: CASSRQGANTGELFF. The CDR3 DNA follows: TGTGCCAGCAGCCGACAGGGGGCGAACACCGGGGAGCTGTTTTTT. The whole variable domain, filled in from reference TRBV11-3 and TRBJ2-2, reads EAGVVQSPRYKIIEKKQPVAFWCNPISGHNTLYWYLQNLGQGPELLIRYENEEAVDDSQLPKDRFSAERLKGVDSTLKIQPAELGDSAVYLCASSRQGANTGELFFGEGSRLTVL.

The V gene is TRBV2, the J gene TRBJ1-2; D is unclear. V lost 1 base and J 0 bases, leaving 12 bases between the germline ends. Germline V CDR1 and CDR2: SNHLY, FYNNEI. The CDR3 is made up of 16 amino acids. DNA for the CDR3: TGTGCCAGCAGTGAAGTTGGGCAGGCTGCTAACTATGGCTACACCTTC. Encoded protein: CASSEVGQAANYGYTF. Variable domain in full (rest from reference TRBV2 and TRBJ1-2): EPEVTQTPSHQVTQMGQEVILRCVPISNHLYFYWYRQILGQKVEFLVSFYNNEISEKSEIFDDQFSVERPDGSNFTLKIRSTKLEDSAMYFCASSEVGQAANYGYTFGSGTRLTVV.

The chain is built from TRBV18 and TRBJ1-2, with D perhaps matching TRBD1 (5 bases). CDR1 KGHSH and CDR2 LQKENI come from the germline V gene. This CDR3 contains 17 residues. Trimming shortened V by 1 base and J by 2 bases, and 17 bases separated the two germline ends. CDR3 loop: CASSPLVSGRANYGYTF. CDR3 coding DNA: TGTGCCAGCTCACCACTGGTATCTGGCAGGGCCAACTATGGCTACACCTTC.

This clone was detected only a few times. The rearrangement joins TRBV6-1 to TRBJ2-7; 8 positions agree with TRBD2. The CDR3 contains 17 residues. Germline CDR1 is MNHNS and CDR2 is SASEGT. Trimming at V came to 4 bases and at J to 2 bases, leaving 13 bases not matched to a gene. CDR3 amino acids: CASSAPHGLAAAYEQYF. The DNA for the CDR3 is TGTGCCAGCAGTGCACCCCACGGACTAGCAGCTGCCTACGAGCAGTACTTC.

This clone was seen only a few times. J is TRBJ2-7 and V is TRBV7-3; 8 bases map to TRBD2. Germline V lookup: CDR1 SGHTA, CDR2 FQGTGA. This CDR3 spans 15 amino acids. The V gene end was trimmed by 5 bases and the J gene end by 0 bases; junction bases not matched to a gene: 6. DNA for the CDR3: TGTGCCAGCAGCCATATAGCGGGGAGCTCCTACGAGCAGTACTTC. Amino acids: CASSHIAGSSYEQYF.

The J gene is TRBJ2-2, the V gene TRBV5-5; D perhaps matches TRBD2 (7 bases). Germline CDR1 reads SGHKS; CDR2 reads YYEKEE (reference sequence). V gave up 4 bases and J gave up 2 bases, with 21 bases separating them. CDR3 length equals 18 residues. This CDR3 is CASSAGVQGFRNTGELFF. CDR3 coding DNA: TGTGCCAGCAGCGCGGGGGTACAGGGTTTCCGTAACACCGGGGAGCTGTTTTTT.

The chain recombines TRBV9 with TRBJ1-1; D possibly corresponds to TRBD1 (5 bases). The germline gives CDR1 SGDLS, CDR2 YYNGEE. The V end lost 0 bases, the J end lost 4 bases, and 13 bases lay between the germline ends. There are 15 residues in the CDR3. The CDR3 DNA is TGTGCCAGCAGCGTAGTGGGGGGACGTGGCACTGAAGCTTTCTTT. It yields the protein CASSVVGGRGTEAFF.

V is TRBV6-5 and J is TRBJ1-5; D is perhaps TRBD1 (6 bases). V was shortened by 5 bases and J by 7 bases, with 18 bases between the two germline ends. This CDR3 contains 15 residues. CDR1 and CDR2 (germline): MNHEY, SVGAGI. The CDR3 loop is CASSRQVSGGQPQHF. CDR3 sequence (DNA): TGTGCCAGCAGTAGACAGGTTTCGGGAGGGCAGCCCCAGCATTTT.

This rearrangement joins TRBV19 to TRBJ1-1; D unresolved. The CDR3 has 13 amino acids. Germline-derived CDR1 and CDR2 are LNHDA and SQIVND (reference sequence). With 5 bases removed from V and 1 base from J, the gap between germline ends came to 8 bases. Here the CDR3 reads CASSWAGNTEAFF. The CDR3 DNA sequence: TGTGCCAGTAGTTGGGCGGGGAACACTGAAGCTTTCTTT.

The J gene is TRBJ1-5, the V gene TRBV19; D gene ambiguous. The CDR3 consists of 12 residues. V lost 2 bases to trimming and J lost 5 bases, with 4 bases between them. Looked up from germline, CDR1 is LNHDA and CDR2 is SQIVND (reference sequence). The CDR3 region is CASSIQDQPQHF. The CDR3 coding sequence is TGTGCCAGTAGTATACAGGATCAGCCCCAGCATTTT.

V gene TRBV21-1 combines with J gene TRBJ2-1; the table's D call of TRBD2 was not tested on the DNA. TRBV21-1 is designated a pseudogene. This CDR3 comprises 15 residues. The CDR3 DNA is TGTGCCAGCATCAACAGCGAGAGCTCCTACAATGAGCAGTTCTTC. Translated: CASINSESSYNEQFF.

The CDR3 DNA is TGCGCCAGCAGCTTGGCGACAGGGGCGAACACTGAAGCTTTCTTT. Its protein product is CASSLATGANTEAFF. The chain recombines TRBV5-1 with TRBJ1-1; 8 positions match TRBD1. The CDR3 spans 15 residues. The germline CDR1 and CDR2 sequences are SGHRS and YFSETQ. The V segment lost 0 bases and the J segment 1 base; nucleotides outside the gene matches: 2. The full variable domain, in which reference TRBV5-1 and TRBJ1-1 provide the parts outside the CDR3, is KAGVTQTPRYLIKTRGQQVTLSCSPISGHRSVSWYQQTPGQGLQFLFEYFSETQRNKGNFPGRFSGRQFSNSRSEMNVSTLELGDSALYLCASSLATGANTEAFFGQGTRLTVV.

This rearrangement joins TRBV4-2 to TRBJ2-7, with D unclear. V was cut by 0 bases and J by 3 bases, with 12 bases left in between. Germline V lookup: CDR1 LGHNA, CDR2 YNFKEQ. This CDR3 contains 15 residues. The CDR3 sequence: CASSQDRVRNYEQYF. The CDR3 coding sequence is TGTGCCAGCAGCCAAGATCGGGTCCGGAACTACGAGCAGTACTTC.

This clone was found a few times. The V call is TRBV13, the J call TRBJ1-2; D might be TRBD1 (6 bases). Germline V gene data show CDR1 as PRHDT and CDR2 as FYEKMQ (reference sequence). The V end lost 1 base, the J end lost 2 bases, and 8 bases lay between the germline ends. The CDR3 totals 14 residues. The CDR3: CASSLADRNYGYTF. The CDR3 DNA sequence: TGTGCCAGCAGCTTAGCGGACAGAAACTATGGCTACACCTTC.

This sequence joins TRBV27 and TRBJ1-5, with D uncertain. The CDR3 has 13 residues. Trimming took off 10 bases at V and 7 bases at J, with 17 bases between the two ends. Germline CDR1 MNHEY, CDR2 SMNVEV (reference sequence). The chain's CDR3 is CATSTRPGQPQHF. The CDR3 bases are TGTGCCACCTCTACTCGGCCAGGACAGCCCCAGCATTTT.

This sequence joins TRBV3-1 (or the pseudogene TRBV3-2) and TRBJ2-1; 7 bases fit TRBD2. This CDR3 comprises 17 residues. The V gene's germline CDR1 is LGHDT and CDR2 YNNKEL (reference sequence). Trimming at V came to 0 bases and at J to 0 bases, leaving 5 bases not matched to a gene. CDR3 region: CASSQDWREISYNEQFF. Written as DNA, the CDR3 is TGTGCCAGCAGCCAAGATTGGCGGGAGATCTCCTACAATGAGCAGTTCTTC.

This rearrangement joins TRBV6-1 to TRBJ2-7, with TRBD1 as a possible D gene (5 bases). Germline V CDR1 and CDR2: MNHNS, SASEGT. Trimming cost V 4 bases and J 3 bases, with 22 bases left between them. The CDR3 extends over 17 amino acids. For the CDR3, the DNA is TGTGCCAGCAGTGTTGCGCAGGGCATGTTTGGAAACTACGAGCAGTACTTC. This gives the protein CASSVAQGMFGNYEQYF.

The V call is TRBV11-2, the J call TRBJ2-5; TRBD1 is a possible D gene (5 bases). V was clipped by 0 bases and J by 4 bases, with 12 bases between them. CDR3 length: 15 residues. Germline V gene lookup returns CDR1 SGHAT and CDR2 FQNNGV. CDR3 DNA sequence: TGTGCCAGCAGCTTAGAGGCCCCAGGGTTAGAGACCCAGTACTTC. It yields the protein CASSLEAPGLETQYF. Looking up the rest from reference TRBV11-2 and TRBJ2-5 gives the full variable domain: EAGVAQSPRYKIIEKRQSVAFWCNPISGHATLYWYQQILGQGPKLLIQFQNNGVVDDSQLPKDRFSAERLKGVDSTLKIQPAKLEDSAVYLCASSLEAPGLETQYFGPGTRLLVL.

J is TRBJ1-1 and V is TRBV7-2; a weak D match, TRBD1 (6 bases). Germline-derived CDR1 and CDR2 are SGHTA and FQGNSA. V shed 5 bases and J shed 7 bases, with 14 bases lying between them. The CDR3 is made up of 13 amino acids. The CDR3 reads CASSLKQGNEAFF. CDR3 coding DNA: TGTGCCAGCAGCCTTAAACAGGGAAATGAAGCTTTCTTT. The variable domain in full, completed from reference TRBV7-2 and TRBJ1-1, reads GAGVSQSPSNKVTEKGKDVELRCDPISGHTALYWYRQSLGQGLEFLIYFQGNSAPDKSGLPSDRFSAERTGGSVSTLTIQRTQQEDSAVYLCASSLKQGNEAFFGQGTRLTVV.

V and J are TRBV5-1 and TRBJ2-7; TRBD1 matches at 7 bases. With V trimmed by 7 bases and J by 2 bases, 9 bases remained unmatched. CDR1 and CDR2 (germline): SGHRS, YFSETQ. This CDR3 has 14 amino acids. The DNA of the CDR3 is TGCGCCAGCGGTCCTCGACAGGGCCCCTACGAGCAGTACTTC. Its protein is CASGPRQGPYEQYF. Full variable domain (outside the CDR3, taken from reference TRBV5-1 and TRBJ2-7): KAGVTQTPRYLIKTRGQQVTLSCSPISGHRSVSWYQQTPGQGLQFLFEYFSETQRNKGNFPGRFSGRQFSNSRSEMNVSTLELGDSALYLCASGPRQGPYEQYFGPGTRLTVT.

The gene calls are TRBV5-1 and TRBJ2-1; 8 bases align to TRBD2. Germline CDR1 reads SGHRS; CDR2 reads YFSETQ. The CDR3 has 15 amino acids. V lost 3 bases to trimming and J lost 10 bases; unmatched junction nucleotides: 12. CDR3 amino acids: CASSYIGRGVQEQFF. The CDR3 DNA reads as TGCGCCAGCAGCTACATCGGGAGGGGGGTTCAGGAGCAGTTCTTC.

The rearrangement links TRBV20-1 to TRBJ1-5; tentative D call: TRBD1 (6 bases). V was cut by 3 bases and J by 1 base, with 16 bases left in between. This CDR3 has 16 amino acids. CDR1 is DFQATT, CDR2 SNEGSKA, per germline (reference sequence). CDR3 DNA: TGCAGTGCTAGTCCGTCAGGGGCACTGAGCAATCAGCCCCAGCATTTT. Amino acid sequence: CSASPSGALSNQPQHF.

The chain links TRBV3-1 (or the pseudogene TRBV3-2) to TRBJ2-1, with TRBD2 matching 9 bases. J was trimmed by 1 base and V by 0 bases; bases with no gene match: 10. Per germline, CDR1 LGHDT and CDR2 YNNKEL (reference sequence). The CDR3 contains 19 residues. Here the CDR3 reads CASSQDYSSGKGSYNEQFF. For the CDR3, the DNA is TGTGCCAGCAGCCAAGATTATTCTAGCGGGAAGGGGTCCTACAATGAGCAGTTCTTC.

The chain is built from TRBV7-2 and TRBJ2-2; TRBD2 might be the D (6 bases). The CDR3 is 15 residues long. Germline CDR1 is SGHTA and CDR2 is FQGNSA. The ends were cut back, 2 bases at V and 2 bases at J, with 9 bases in the middle. Here the CDR3 DNA reads TGTGCCAGCAGCTTATCGGCGGGAAACACCGGGGAGCTGTTTTTT. It translates to CASSLSAGNTGELFF. The whole variable domain, filled in from reference TRBV7-2 and TRBJ2-2, reads GAGVSQSPSNKVTEKGKDVELRCDPISGHTALYWYRQSLGQGLEFLIYFQGNSAPDKSGLPSDRFSAERTGGSVSTLTIQRTQQEDSAVYLCASSLSAGNTGELFFGEGSRLTVL.

CDR3 DNA sequence: TGTGCCAGCAGTCCCCAGGACAGGGGGATACCTGAAGCTTTCTTT. Protein product: CASSPQDRGIPEAFF. This chain joins TRBV6-6 and TRBJ1-1; the match to TRBD1 covers 10 bases. Germline CDR1 MNHNY, CDR2 SVGAGI (reference sequence). Losses at the gene ends were 5 bases for V and 6 bases for J; bases not matched to a gene: 9. The CDR3 extends over 15 amino acids.

The chain combines TRBV24-1 with TRBJ2-1; TRBD2 agrees at 7 bases. After removal of 6 bases from V and 6 bases from J, the junction contained 13 bases not matched to a gene. Germline loops: CDR1 KGHDR, CDR2 SFDVKD. The CDR3 totals 16 residues. In DNA, the CDR3 is TGTGCCACCAGTAATCCTGCGGGAGCTCGTCGCAATGAGCAGTTCTTC. This encodes CATSNPAGARRNEQFF.

The CDR3 bases are TGTGCCAGCAGCCTCACTAGCGGGAGGACAGATACGCAGTATTTT. Translating it yields CASSLTSGRTDTQYF. V and J are TRBV3-1 (or the pseudogene TRBV3-2) and TRBJ2-3, with 12 bases aligning to TRBD2. Germline CDR1 is LGHDT and CDR2 is YNNKEL (reference sequence). This CDR3 is 15 amino acids long. V lost 4 bases to trimming and J lost 3 bases; unmatched junction nucleotides: 2.

J is TRBJ1-1 and V is TRBV7-3; 9 bases line up with TRBD1. The V gene end was trimmed by 8 bases and the J gene end by 1 base; junction bases not matched to a gene: 11. CDR1 SGHTA and CDR2 FQGTGA come from the germline V gene. The CDR3 totals 16 residues. The CDR3 bases are TGTGCCAGCGACAGGGGGGAGGTTGTCCCGAACACTGAAGCTTTCTTT. Translation gives CASDRGEVVPNTEAFF. Supplemented by reference TRBV7-3 and TRBJ1-1, the full variable domain reads GAGVSQTPSNKVTEKGKYVELRCDPISGHTALYWYRQSLGQGPEFLIYFQGTGAADDSGLPNDRFFAVRPEGSVSTLKIQRTERGDSAVYLCASDRGEVVPNTEAFFGQGTRLTVV.

The chain combines TRBV28 with TRBJ2-1; maybe TRBD2 (5 bases). Germline V gene data show CDR1 as MDHEN and CDR2 as SYDVKM. V was shortened by 7 bases and J by 0 bases, with 19 bases between the two germline ends. This CDR3 region has 17 residues. The CDR3 DNA reads TGTGCCAGCACTTCGGCGGGCCTCCCGAGCTCCTACAATGAGCAGTTCTTC. This gives the protein CASTSAGLPSSYNEQFF.

The genes are TRBV29-1 and TRBJ2-2; TRBD2 agrees at 8 bases. Germline CDR1 and CDR2: SQVTM and ANQGSEA. This CDR3 contains 16 residues. J lost 0 bases, V lost 2 bases, and 5 bases had no gene match. The CDR3 here is CSVETVAGPNTGELFF. DNA for the CDR3: TGCAGCGTTGAAACGGTAGCGGGACCGAACACCGGGGAGCTGTTTTTT.

The rearrangement links TRBV27 to TRBJ2-7; 10 positions agree with TRBD1. V trimming: 6 bases; J trimming: 5 bases; junction bases outside the gene matches: 1. The CDR3 is 12 residues long. Germline CDR1 MNHEY, CDR2 SMNVEV (reference sequence). CDR3 residues: CASRTGGDEQYF. In DNA, the CDR3 is TGTGCCAGCAGGACAGGGGGCGACGAGCAGTACTTC.

The chain couples TRBV4-1 to TRBJ2-2; possible D gene TRBD2, 5 bases. CDR1 and CDR2 (germline): MGHRA, YSYEKL. The CDR3 is 14 residues long. Trimming removed 8 bases at V and 6 bases at J, with 16 bases between. Here the CDR3 DNA reads TGCGCCAGCTGCTCCACTCTAGCCCCCGGGGAGCTGTTTTTT. Translation: CASCSTLAPGELFF.